What follows describes a single T cell receptor (beta chain). Germline assignment: CDR1 SQVTM and CDR2 ANQGSEA. This CDR3 comprises 14 residues. Trimming cost V 6 bases and J 6 bases, with 20 bases left between them. The sample originates from a study of blood T cells in healthy people across ages. Using a J-beta primer mix together with a sample-barcoded 5' primer, a second PCR was run for roughly 7 to 12 cycles. Unique molecular identifiers of 12 random nucleotides labeled each cDNA. TCRdb re-called the 5' RACE reads with MiXCR, one entry per CDR3 protein. Among roughly 1,700,000 distinct CDR3 sequences listed, 25% to 30% were seen once.

Sequenced input: blood. The clonotype comes from a woman between 25 and 40 years old in good health. The chain couples TRBV29-1 to TRBJ1-1, with D uncertain. CDR3 DNA sequence: TGCAGCGTGTCAAGGGAGTGGGCCCCTCCTGAAGCTTTCTTT. Protein product: CSVSREWAPPEAFF.